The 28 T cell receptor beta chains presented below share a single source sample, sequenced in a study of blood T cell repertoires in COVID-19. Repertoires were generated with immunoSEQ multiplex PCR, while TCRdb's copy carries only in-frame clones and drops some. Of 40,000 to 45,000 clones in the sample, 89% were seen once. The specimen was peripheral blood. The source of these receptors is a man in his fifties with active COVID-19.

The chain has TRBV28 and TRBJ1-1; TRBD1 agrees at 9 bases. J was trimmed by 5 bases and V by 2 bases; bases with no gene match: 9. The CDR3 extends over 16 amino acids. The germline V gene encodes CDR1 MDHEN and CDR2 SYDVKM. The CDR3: CASSLGQGSFGTEAFF. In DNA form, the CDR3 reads TGTGCCAGCAGTTTAGGACAGGGGAGTTTTGGGACTGAAGCTTTCTTT.

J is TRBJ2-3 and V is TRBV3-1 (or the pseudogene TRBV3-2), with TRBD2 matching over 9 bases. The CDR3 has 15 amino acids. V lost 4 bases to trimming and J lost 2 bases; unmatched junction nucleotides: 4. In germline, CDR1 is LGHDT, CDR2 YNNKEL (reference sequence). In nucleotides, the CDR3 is TGTGCCAGCAGCCCGCTAGCGGGATACACAGATACGCAGTATTTT. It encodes CASSPLAGYTDTQYF.

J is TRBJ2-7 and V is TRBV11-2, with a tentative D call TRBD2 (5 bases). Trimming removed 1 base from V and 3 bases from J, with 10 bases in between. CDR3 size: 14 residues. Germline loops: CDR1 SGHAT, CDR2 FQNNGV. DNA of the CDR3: TGTGCCAGCAGCTTAGGTAGGACTTTCTACGAGCAGTACTTC. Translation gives CASSLGRTFYEQYF.

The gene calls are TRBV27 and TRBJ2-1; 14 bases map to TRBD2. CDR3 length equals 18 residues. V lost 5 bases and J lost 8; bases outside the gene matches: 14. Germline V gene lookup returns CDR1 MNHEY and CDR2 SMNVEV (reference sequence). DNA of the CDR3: TGTGCCAGCAGTCAGGGACTAGCGGGAGTCCGTTTTAGGTATGAGCAGTTCTTC. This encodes CASSQGLAGVRFRYEQFF.

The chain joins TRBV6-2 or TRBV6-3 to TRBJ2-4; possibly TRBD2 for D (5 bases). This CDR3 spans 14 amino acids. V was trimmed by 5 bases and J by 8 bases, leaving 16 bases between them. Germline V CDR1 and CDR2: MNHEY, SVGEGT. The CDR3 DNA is TGTGCCAGCAGTCTCGGGGAGCCGGCGGACATTCAGTACTTC. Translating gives CASSLGEPADIQYF.

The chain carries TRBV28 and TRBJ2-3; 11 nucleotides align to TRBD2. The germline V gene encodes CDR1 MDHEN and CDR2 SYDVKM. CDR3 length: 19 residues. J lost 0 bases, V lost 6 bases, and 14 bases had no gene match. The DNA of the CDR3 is TGTGCCAGCAGCCCCGTGTGGTCTAGCGGGAGGCCTAGCACAGATACGCAGTATTTT. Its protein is CASSPVWSSGRPSTDTQYF.

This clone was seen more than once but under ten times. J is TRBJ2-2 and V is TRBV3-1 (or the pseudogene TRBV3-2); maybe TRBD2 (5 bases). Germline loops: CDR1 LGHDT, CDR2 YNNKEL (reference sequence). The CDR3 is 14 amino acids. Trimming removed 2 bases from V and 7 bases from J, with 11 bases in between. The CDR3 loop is CASSQLEADGELFF. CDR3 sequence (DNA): TGTGCCAGCAGCCAATTGGAGGCGGACGGGGAGCTGTTTTTT.

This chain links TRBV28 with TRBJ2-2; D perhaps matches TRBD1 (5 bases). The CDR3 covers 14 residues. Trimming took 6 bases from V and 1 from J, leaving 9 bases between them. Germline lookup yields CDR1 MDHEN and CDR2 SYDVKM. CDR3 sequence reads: CASRGQQNTGELFF. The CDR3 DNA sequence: TGTGCCAGCAGGGGGCAGCAGAACACCGGGGAGCTGTTTTTT.

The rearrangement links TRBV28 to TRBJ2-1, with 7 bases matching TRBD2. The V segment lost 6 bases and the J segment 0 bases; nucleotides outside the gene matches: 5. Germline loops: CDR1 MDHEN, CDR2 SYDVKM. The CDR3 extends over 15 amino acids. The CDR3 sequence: CASSETSDSYNEQFF. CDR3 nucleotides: TGTGCCAGCAGCGAAACTAGCGACTCCTACAATGAGCAGTTCTTC.

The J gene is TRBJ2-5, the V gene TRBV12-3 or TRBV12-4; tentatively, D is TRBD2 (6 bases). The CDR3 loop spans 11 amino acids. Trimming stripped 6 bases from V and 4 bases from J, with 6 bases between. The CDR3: CASRGGETQYF. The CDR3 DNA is TGTGCCAGCAGGGGGGGAGAGACCCAGTACTTC.

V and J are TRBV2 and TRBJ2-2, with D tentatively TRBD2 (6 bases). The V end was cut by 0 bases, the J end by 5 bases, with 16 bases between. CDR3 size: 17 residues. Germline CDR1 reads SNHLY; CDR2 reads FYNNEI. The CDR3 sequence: CASSEASGGLGTGELFF. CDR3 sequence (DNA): TGTGCCAGCAGTGAAGCTTCCGGGGGTCTTGGGACCGGGGAGCTGTTTTTT.

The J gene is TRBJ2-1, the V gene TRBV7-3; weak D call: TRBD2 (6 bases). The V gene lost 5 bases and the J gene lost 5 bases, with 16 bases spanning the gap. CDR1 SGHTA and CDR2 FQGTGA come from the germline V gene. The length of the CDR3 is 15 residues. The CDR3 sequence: CASSPLAALHNEQFF. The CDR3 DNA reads TGTGCCAGCAGCCCTTTAGCGGCACTCCACAATGAGCAGTTCTTC. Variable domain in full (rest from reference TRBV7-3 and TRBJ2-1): GAGVSQTPSNKVTEKGKYVELRCDPISGHTALYWYRQSLGQGPEFLIYFQGTGAADDSGLPNDRFFAVRPEGSVSTLKIQRTERGDSAVYLCASSPLAALHNEQFFGPGTRLTVL.

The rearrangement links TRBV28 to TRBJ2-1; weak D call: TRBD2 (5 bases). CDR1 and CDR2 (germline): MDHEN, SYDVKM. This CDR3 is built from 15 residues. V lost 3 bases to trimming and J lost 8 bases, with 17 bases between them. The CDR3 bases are TGTGCCAGCAGTTTTGGGGTCTCTGCGGGCGATGAGCAGTTCTTC. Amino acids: CASSFGVSAGDEQFF.

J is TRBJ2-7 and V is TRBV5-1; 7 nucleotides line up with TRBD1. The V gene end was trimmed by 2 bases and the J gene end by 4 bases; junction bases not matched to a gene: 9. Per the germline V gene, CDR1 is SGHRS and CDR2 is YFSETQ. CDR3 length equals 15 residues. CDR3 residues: CASSFQTGHSYEQYF. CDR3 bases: TGCGCCAGCAGCTTCCAGACAGGGCACAGTTACGAGCAGTACTTC.

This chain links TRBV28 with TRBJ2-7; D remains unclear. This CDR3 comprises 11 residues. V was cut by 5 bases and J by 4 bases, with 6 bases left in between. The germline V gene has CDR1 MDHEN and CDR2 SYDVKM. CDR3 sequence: CASSPYYEQYF. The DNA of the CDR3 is TGTGCCAGCAGTCCCTATTACGAGCAGTACTTC.

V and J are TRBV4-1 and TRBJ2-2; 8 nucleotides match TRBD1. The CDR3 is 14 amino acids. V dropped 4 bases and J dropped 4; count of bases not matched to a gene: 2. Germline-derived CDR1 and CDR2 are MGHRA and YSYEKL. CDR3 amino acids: CASSPDRATGELFF. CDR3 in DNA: TGCGCCAGCAGCCCGGACAGGGCCACCGGGGAGCTGTTTTTT.

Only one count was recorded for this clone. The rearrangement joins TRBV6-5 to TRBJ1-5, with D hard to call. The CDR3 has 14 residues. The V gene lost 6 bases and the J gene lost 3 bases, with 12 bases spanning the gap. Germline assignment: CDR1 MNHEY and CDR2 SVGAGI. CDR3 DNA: TGTGCCAGCAGGGCTGCCAGTGTCAATCAGCCCCAGCATTTT. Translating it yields CASRAASVNQPQHF.

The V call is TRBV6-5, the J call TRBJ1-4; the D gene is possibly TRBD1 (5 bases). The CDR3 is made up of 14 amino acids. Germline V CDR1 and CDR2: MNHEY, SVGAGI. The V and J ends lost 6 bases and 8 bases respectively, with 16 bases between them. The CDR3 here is CASSPFGEGEKLFF. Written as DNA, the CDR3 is TGTGCCAGCAGCCCCTTTGGGGAGGGGGAAAAACTGTTTTTT.

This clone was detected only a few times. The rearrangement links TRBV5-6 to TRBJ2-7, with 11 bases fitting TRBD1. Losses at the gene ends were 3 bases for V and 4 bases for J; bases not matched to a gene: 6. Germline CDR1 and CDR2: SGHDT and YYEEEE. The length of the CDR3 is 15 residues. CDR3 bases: TGTGCCAGCAGCTGGGGACAGGGGGGCTGGTACGAGCAGTACTTC. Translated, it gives CASSWGQGGWYEQYF. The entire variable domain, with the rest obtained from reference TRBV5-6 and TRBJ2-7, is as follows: DAGVTQSPTHLIKTRGQQVTLRCSPKSGHDTVSWYQQALGQGPQFIFQYYEEEERQRGNFPDRFSGHQFPNYSSELNVNALLLGDSALYLCASSWGQGGWYEQYFGPGTRLTVT.

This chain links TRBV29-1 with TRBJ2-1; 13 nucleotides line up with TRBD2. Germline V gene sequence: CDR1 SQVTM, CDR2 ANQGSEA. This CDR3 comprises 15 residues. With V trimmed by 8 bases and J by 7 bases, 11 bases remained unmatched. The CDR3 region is CSLRTSGSLKNEQFF. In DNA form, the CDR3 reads TGCAGCCTACGGACTAGCGGGAGTCTGAAGAATGAGCAGTTCTTC.

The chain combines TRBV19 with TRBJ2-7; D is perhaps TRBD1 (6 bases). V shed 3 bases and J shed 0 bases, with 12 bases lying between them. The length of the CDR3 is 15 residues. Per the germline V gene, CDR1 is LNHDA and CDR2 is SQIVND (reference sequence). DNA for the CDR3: TGTGCCAGTAGTATGTCAGGACAGCGCTCCTACGAGCAGTACTTC. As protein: CASSMSGQRSYEQYF. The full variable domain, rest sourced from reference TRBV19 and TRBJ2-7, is DGGITQSPKYLFRKEGQNVTLSCEQNLNHDAMYWYRQDPGQGLRLIYYSQIVNDFQKGDIAEGYSVSREKKESFPLTVTSAQKNPTAFYLCASSMSGQRSYEQYFGPGTRLTVT.

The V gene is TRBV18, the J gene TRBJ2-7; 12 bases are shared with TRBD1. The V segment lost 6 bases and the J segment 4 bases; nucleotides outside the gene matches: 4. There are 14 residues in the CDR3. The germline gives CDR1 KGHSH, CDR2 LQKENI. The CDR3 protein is CASSGTGGEYEQYF. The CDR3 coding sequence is TGTGCCAGCTCTGGGACAGGGGGCGAGTACGAGCAGTACTTC.

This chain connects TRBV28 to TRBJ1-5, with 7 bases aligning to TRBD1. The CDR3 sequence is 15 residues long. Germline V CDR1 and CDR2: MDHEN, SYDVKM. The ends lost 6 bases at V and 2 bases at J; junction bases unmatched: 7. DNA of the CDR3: TGTGCCAGCAGCAAAAACAGGGGTCGCAATCAGCCCCAGCATTTT. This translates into CASSKNRGRNQPQHF.

The CDR3 protein is CASSRAGPSSYEQYF. The CDR3, as DNA: TGTGCCAGCAGCCGAGCGGGGCCTAGCTCCTACGAGCAGTACTTC. The gene calls are TRBV6-2 or TRBV6-3 and TRBJ2-7, with 7 bases identical to TRBD2. The CDR3 extends over 15 amino acids. Trimming took 6 bases from V and 0 from J; bases not matched to a gene: 8. The germline V gene encodes CDR1 MNHEY and CDR2 SVGEGT.

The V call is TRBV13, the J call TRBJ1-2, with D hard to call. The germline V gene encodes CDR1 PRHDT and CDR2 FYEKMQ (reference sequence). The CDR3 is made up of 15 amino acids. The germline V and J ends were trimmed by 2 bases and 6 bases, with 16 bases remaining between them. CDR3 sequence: CASSLRGSRLHGYTF. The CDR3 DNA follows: TGTGCCAGCAGCTTAAGAGGAAGCCGGCTCCATGGCTACACCTTC.

The CDR3 sequence: CASSVGNSYEQYF. In DNA, the CDR3 is TGTGCCAGCAGCGTAGGAAACAGCTACGAGCAGTACTTC. V and J are TRBV9 and TRBJ2-7; no clear D gene. Trimming removed 0 bases at V and 3 bases at J, with 7 bases between. The length of the CDR3 is 13 residues. CDR1 is SGDLS and CDR2 is YYNGEE in the germline V gene.

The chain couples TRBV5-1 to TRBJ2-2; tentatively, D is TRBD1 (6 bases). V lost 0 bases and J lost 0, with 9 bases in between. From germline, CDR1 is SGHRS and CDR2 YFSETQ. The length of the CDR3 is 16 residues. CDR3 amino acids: CASSLAQGTNTGELFF. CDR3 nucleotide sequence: TGCGCCAGCAGCTTGGCCCAGGGGACGAACACCGGGGAGCTGTTTTTT.

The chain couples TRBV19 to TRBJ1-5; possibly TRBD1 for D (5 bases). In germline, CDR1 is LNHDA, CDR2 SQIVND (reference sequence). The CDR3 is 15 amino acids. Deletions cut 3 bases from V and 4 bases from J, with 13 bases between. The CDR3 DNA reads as TGTGCCAGTAGTATCTCAGCGAAGGGGAATCAGCCCCAGCATTTT. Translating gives CASSISAKGNQPQHF.